Given below is one TCR beta chain in context. What it recognizes is unknown. V was trimmed by 4 bases and J by 7 bases, leaving 5 bases between them. Germline-derived CDR1 and CDR2 are MNHEY and SVGAGI. This CDR3 is 11 amino acids long. TCRdb's table, derived via immunoSEQ multiplex PCR, lists solely in-frame clones and lacks some. The sample carries 130,000 to 150,000 clones, 80% to 90% recorded once. The sample comes from a study of cytomegalovirus exposure and HLA in healthy donors. Study observations and caveats: Some TCR beta chains (roughly 160 of them) were listed as cytomegalovirus-associated. It was reported that the classifier diagnosed cytomegalovirus status with high specificity and sensitivity in both the original and validation cohorts.

The receptor comes from a woman in her 30s in good health and CMV-seropositive. Specimen: PBMCs. This chain links TRBV6-5 with TRBJ2-1, with D possibly matching TRBD2 (5 bases). This CDR3 reads CASSSGNEQFF. CDR3 nucleotides: TGTGCCAGCAGTTCGGGGAATGAGCAGTTCTTC.